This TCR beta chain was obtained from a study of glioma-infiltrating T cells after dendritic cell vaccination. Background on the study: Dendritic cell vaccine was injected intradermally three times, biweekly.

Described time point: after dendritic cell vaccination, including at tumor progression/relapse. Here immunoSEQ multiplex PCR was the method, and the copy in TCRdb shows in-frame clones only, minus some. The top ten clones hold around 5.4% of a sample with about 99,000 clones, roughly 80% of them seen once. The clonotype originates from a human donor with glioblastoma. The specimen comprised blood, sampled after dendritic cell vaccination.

CDR3 DNA sequence: TGTGCCTGCCCGACAGGGGGGACAGATACGCAGTATTTT. Translation gives CACPTGGTDTQYF. The chain has TRBV30 and TRBJ2-3; TRBD1 matches 9 bases. This CDR3 has 13 residues. Germline V gene data show CDR1 as GTSNPN and CDR2 as SVGIG (reference sequence). V shed 6 bases and J 3 bases; nucleotides not matched to a gene: 4.